The present entry profiles one T cell receptor beta chain with its context. Authors' methods: Amplification from reference gene primers served as the basis for estimated nucleated cell counts. Some clones are missing from TCRdb's copy, which holds only in-frame ones; the method was immunoSEQ multiplex PCR. D and trimming were read from the DNA, whereas the V and J calls and clone size are those reported in that table. The table lists about 160,000 clones, 60% to 85% of them singletons. Per germline, CDR1 LGHNA and CDR2 YSLEER. The CDR3 is 17 amino acids. J lost 1 base, V lost 1 base, and 6 bases had no gene match. The record originates from a study of blood T cell repertoires in COVID-19. Across the whole study: Donors in the United States, Italy and Spain gave samples during acute or convalescent COVID-19.

The sequencing sample was made of peripheral blood. This TCR was recovered from an older man with acute or convalescent COVID-19. This rearrangement joins TRBV4-3 to TRBJ2-5; TRBD2 matches 10 bases. The CDR3 DNA reads TGCGCCAGCAGCCAAGGGGGGGCTAGCGGGAGCCAAGAGACCCAGTACTTC. Its protein is CASSQGGASGSQETQYF.